The 13 T cell receptor beta chains below come from one sample, sequenced in a study of T cell changes during pregnancy in multiple sclerosis (dated by TCRdb to the late 2010s). The method was the immunoSEQ multiplex PCR assay. Here the immuneACCESS table is served through TCRdb, limited to in-frame sequences with V and J called. Missing clones are a known gap in these copies; in checked studies unresolved V genes cover under half, and the rest lacks a known reason. The sample yields fewer than 85,000 clones; 90% to 95% were counted once. 0.85% to 1.2% of the sample is held by the ten biggest clonotypes. The sequenced sample was peripheral blood, obtained in the second trimester of pregnancy. The receptors come from a female donor with multiple sclerosis, enrolled in a pregnancy study.

The J gene is TRBJ2-3, the V gene TRBV7-2; 7 positions agree with TRBD1. Trimming at V came to 6 bases and at J to 4 bases, leaving 10 bases not matched to a gene. CDR3 length: 15 amino acids. Germline V lookup: CDR1 SGHTA, CDR2 FQGNSA. CDR3 nucleotides: TGTGCCAGCAGATTCCGGGACAGTAGCTCAGATACGCAGTATTTT. Its protein product is CASRFRDSSSDTQYF.

A word on this clone: The same CDR3 arises from other DNA sequences in this sample as well. The V call is TRBV10-3, the J call TRBJ2-7; tentatively, D is TRBD2 (6 bases). Per the germline V gene, CDR1 is ENHRY and CDR2 is SYGVKD. The ends were cut back, 9 bases at V and 2 bases at J, with 11 bases in the middle. This CDR3 region has 12 residues. The CDR3 sequence: CAMKGGTYEQYF. Written as DNA, the CDR3 is TGTGCCATGAAGGGAGGAACCTACGAGCAGTACTTC.

The chain joins TRBV5-5 to TRBJ1-2, with 9 bases aligning to TRBD1. Germline trimming cut 4 bases from V and 0 bases from J; bases unmatched to any gene: 10. Germline V gene data show CDR1 as SGHKS and CDR2 as YYEKEE (reference sequence). The CDR3 runs 17 residues. The CDR3 protein is CASSRRTGAQTNYGYTF. DNA of the CDR3: TGTGCCAGCAGCCGACGGACAGGGGCTCAGACTAACTATGGCTACACCTTC.

V usage is TRBV11-1 and J usage is TRBJ2-2, with D unresolved. The CDR3 is 15 residues long. V lost 2 bases to trimming and J lost 4 bases, with 11 bases between them. Germline V gene sequence: CDR1 SGHAT, CDR2 FQDESV (reference sequence). The CDR3 coding sequence is TGTGCCAGCAGCTTAAAACGTATTAGCACCGGGGAGCTGTTTTTT. This gives the protein CASSLKRISTGELFF. Looking up the rest from reference TRBV11-1 and TRBJ2-2 gives the full variable domain: EAEVAQSPRYKITEKSQAVAFWCDPISGHATLYWYRQILGQGPELLVQFQDESVVDDSQLPKDRFSAERLKGVDSTLKIQPAELGDSAMYLCASSLKRISTGELFFGEGSRLTVL.

The gene calls are TRBV5-1 and TRBJ2-1; 9 bases fit TRBD1. The CDR3 has 15 residues. J gave up 4 bases and V 0 bases, and 2 bases lay outside the gene matches. In germline, CDR1 is SGHRS, CDR2 YFSETQ. For the CDR3, the DNA is TGCGCCAGCAGCTTGGAACAGGGGGCTTACAATGAGCAGTTCTTC. Translation gives CASSLEQGAYNEQFF.

The chain employs TRBV11-2 and TRBJ2-7; D might be TRBD2 (6 bases). The CDR3 totals 13 residues. Germline V lookup: CDR1 SGHAT, CDR2 FQNNGV. The V end lost 1 base, the J end lost 5 bases, and 9 bases lay between the germline ends. The CDR3 here is CASSLARGDEQYF. In nucleotides, the CDR3 is TGTGCCAGCAGCTTAGCGCGCGGGGACGAGCAGTACTTC.

This chain uses TRBV5-1 with TRBJ2-3, with a weak D call TRBD2 (6 bases). There are 15 residues in the CDR3. Germline V gene sequence: CDR1 SGHRS, CDR2 YFSETQ. Trimming took 2 bases from V and 3 from J, leaving 13 bases between them. The CDR3 sequence is CASSFREPPTDTQYF. CDR3 coding DNA: TGCGCCAGCAGCTTCCGGGAGCCACCAACAGATACGCAGTATTTT.

This clone was counted between two and nine times. The chain uses TRBV6-4 and TRBJ2-1; 11 nucleotides agree with TRBD2. The CDR3 sequence is 15 residues long. Germline V CDR1 and CDR2: MRHNA, SNTAGT. V shed 4 bases, J shed 10 bases, and the junction held 9 bases outside the gene matches. The CDR3 region has the DNA TGTGCCAGCAGTGCGACTAGCGGGACCACGACCGAGCAGTTCTTC. It is translated as CASSATSGTTTEQFF.

This sequence joins TRBV7-9 and TRBJ1-5; D unclear. The CDR3 consists of 15 residues. Germline V CDR1 and CDR2: SEHNR, FQNEAQ (reference sequence). Deletions cut 3 bases from V and 0 bases from J, with 9 bases between. CDR3 sequence reads: CASSLGGNSNQPQHF. The CDR3 DNA is TGTGCCAGCAGCTTGGGAGGGAATAGCAATCAGCCCCAGCATTTT.

This sequence joins TRBV19 and TRBJ1-1; TRBD1 matches 9 bases. V gave up 5 bases and J gave up 11 bases; unmatched junction bases: 6. The CDR3 has 12 amino acids. CDR1 and CDR2 (germline): LNHDA, SQIVND (reference sequence). DNA for the CDR3: TGTGCCAGTAGTGCACAGGGGGCCGAGGCTTTCTTT. Translating it yields CASSAQGAEAFF.

The chain joins TRBV5-6 to TRBJ1-2; D gene ambiguous. Germline CDR1 reads SGHDT; CDR2 reads YYEEEE. The CDR3 consists of 14 residues. The V end was cut by 4 bases, the J end by 3 bases, with 13 bases between. The CDR3: CASSVIGVDYGYTF. The CDR3 DNA reads TGTGCCAGCAGCGTCATCGGGGTCGACTATGGCTACACCTTC.

The V gene is TRBV5-1, the J gene TRBJ2-1; the D gene is possibly TRBD1 (5 bases). The CDR3 has 16 residues. Germline assignment: CDR1 SGHRS and CDR2 YFSETQ. V was shortened by 1 base and J by 4 bases, with 15 bases between the two germline ends. CDR3 nucleotides: TGCGCCAGCAGCTTGCTTCAGGGAAGCGCGTACAATGAGCAGTTCTTC. This codes for CASSLLQGSAYNEQFF.

This chain uses TRBV7-9 with TRBJ2-1; TRBD2 is a possible D gene (6 bases). The CDR3 extends over 16 amino acids. V lost 4 bases to trimming and J lost 2 bases, with 15 bases between them. Germline values: CDR1 SEHNR, CDR2 FQNEAQ (reference sequence). Here the CDR3 DNA reads TGTGCCAGCAGCTCCTACCGGGACTTCGCCTACAATGAGCAGTTCTTC. Translated: CASSSYRDFAYNEQFF.